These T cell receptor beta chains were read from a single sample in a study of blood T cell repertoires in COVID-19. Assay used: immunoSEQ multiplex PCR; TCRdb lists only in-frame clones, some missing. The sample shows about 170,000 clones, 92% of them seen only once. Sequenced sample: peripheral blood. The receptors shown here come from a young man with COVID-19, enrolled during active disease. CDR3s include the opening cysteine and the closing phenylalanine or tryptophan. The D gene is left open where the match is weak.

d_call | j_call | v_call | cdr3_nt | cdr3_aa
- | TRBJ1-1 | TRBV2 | TGTGCCAGCAGTGAAGACAGCCTTTACTCTCAGAACACTGAAGCTTTCTTT | CASSEDSLYSQNTEAFF
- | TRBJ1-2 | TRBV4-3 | TGCGCCAGCAGCCTCACCCAGGGCAGGGTCGATAACTATGGCTACACCTTC | CASSLTQGRVDNYGYTF
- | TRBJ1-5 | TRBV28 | TGTGCCAGCAGTCCTCAAAGGGGGAATCAGCCCCAGCATTTT | CASSPQRGNQPQHF
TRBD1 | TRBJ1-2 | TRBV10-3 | TGTGCCATCAGTGCGGGGGATACAGGGGGATGGGGCTACACCTTC | CAISAGDTGGWGYTF
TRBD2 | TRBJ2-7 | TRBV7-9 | TGTGCCAGCAGCCCGAACATAAGACTAGCGGGAACCTACGAGCAGTACTTC | CASSPNIRLAGTYEQYF
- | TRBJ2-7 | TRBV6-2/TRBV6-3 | TGTGCCAGCAGCCGAGATACCCGTCCCCTCCCCTACGAGCAGTACTTC | CASSRDTRPLPYEQYF
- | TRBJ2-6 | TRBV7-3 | TGTGCCAGCAGCTGGGGGCTGTCTGGGGCCAACGTCCTGACTTTC | CASSWGLSGANVLTF
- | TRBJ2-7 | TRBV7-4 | TGTGCCAGCAGCTTGGCCGGTACAGACTACTACGAGCAGTACTTC | CASSLAGTDYYEQYF
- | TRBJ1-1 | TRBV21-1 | TGTGCCAGCAGCAAAGCACCTCCAGGGGGTAACACTGAAGCTTTCTTT | CASSKAPPGGNTEAFF
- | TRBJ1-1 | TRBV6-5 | TGTGCCAGCAGTTCCATAGACTCGCTGAACACTGAAGCTTTCTTT | CASSSIDSLNTEAFF
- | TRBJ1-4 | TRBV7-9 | TGTGCCAGCAGCTTAGAGAGACAGCCGGGGGATGAAAAACTGTTTTTT | CASSLERQPGDEKLFF
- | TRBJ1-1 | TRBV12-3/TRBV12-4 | TGTGCCAGCAGTAGAGGGGGAGGGACTGAAGCTTTCTTT | CASSRGGGTEAFF
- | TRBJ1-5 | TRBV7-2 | TGTGCCAGCAGCCAAGGAAGCGGTTGGTCGGCGAGCAATCAGCCCCAGCATTTT | CASSQGSGWSASNQPQHF
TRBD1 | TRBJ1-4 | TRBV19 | TGTGCCAGTAGTACACAGGGGGCCATTCAAAAACTGTTTTTT | CASSTQGAIQKLFF
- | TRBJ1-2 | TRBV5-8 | TGTGCCAGCAGCTTGGTCTCAGGATCGAGAGGCTACACCTTC | CASSLVSGSRGYTF
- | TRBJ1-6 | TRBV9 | TGTGCCAGCAGCGTAGGAGGGGACTCGAGATCCCTCCACTTT | CASSVGGDSRSLHF
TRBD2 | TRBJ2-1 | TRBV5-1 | TGCGCCAGCAGCTTGGAGCCGGGGGGCTACAATGAGCAGTTCTTC | CASSLEPGGYNEQFF
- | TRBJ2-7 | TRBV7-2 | TGTGCCAGCAGCTTAGCGGGCAGCTTCTCCTACGAGCAGTACTTC | CASSLAGSFSYEQYF
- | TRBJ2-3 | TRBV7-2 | TGTGCCAGCAGCGATCTAATGCGACGACAAGATACGCAGTATTTT | CASSDLMRRQDTQYF